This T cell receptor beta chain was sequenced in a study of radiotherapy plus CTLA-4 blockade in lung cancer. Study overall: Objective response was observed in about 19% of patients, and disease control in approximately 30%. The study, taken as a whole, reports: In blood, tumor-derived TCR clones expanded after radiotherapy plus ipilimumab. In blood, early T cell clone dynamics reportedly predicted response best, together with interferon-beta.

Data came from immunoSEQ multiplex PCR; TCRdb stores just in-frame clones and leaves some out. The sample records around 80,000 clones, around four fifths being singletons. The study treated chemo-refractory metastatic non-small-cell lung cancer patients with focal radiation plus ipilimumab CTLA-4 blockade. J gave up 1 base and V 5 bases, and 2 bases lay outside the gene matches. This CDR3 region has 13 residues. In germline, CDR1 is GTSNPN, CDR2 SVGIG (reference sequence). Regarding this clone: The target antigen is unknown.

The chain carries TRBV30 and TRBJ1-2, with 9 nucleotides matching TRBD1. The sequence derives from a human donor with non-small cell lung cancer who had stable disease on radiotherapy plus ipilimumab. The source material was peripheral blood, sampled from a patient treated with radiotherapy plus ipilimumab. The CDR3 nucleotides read TGTGCCTGGCGACAGGGGGATAACTATGGCTACACCTTC. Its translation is CAWRQGDNYGYTF.